The 15 T cell receptor beta chains given below trace back to one sample, sequenced in a study of control samples from healthy donors and cancer patients. Libraries were prepared by immunoSEQ multiplex PCR; TCRdb keeps only in-frame clonotypes and omits some of them. This table holds fewer than 300,000 clones, approximately 80% found once. Material: PBMCs. Receptors were obtained from a woman aged 55-70 years with lung cancer.

This clone was seen a single time. J is TRBJ1-4 and V is TRBV3-1 (or the pseudogene TRBV3-2), with unresolved D. The CDR3 runs to 14 residues. Trimming took off 0 bases at V and 8 bases at J, with 10 bases between the two ends. CDR1 LGHDT and CDR2 YNNKEL come from the germline V gene (reference sequence). CDR3 in amino acids: CASSQDRPGEKLFF. CDR3 DNA: TGTGCCAGCAGCCAAGATCGGCCGGGGGAAAAACTGTTTTTT.

CDR3 DNA sequence: TGTGCCAGCAGTGAAAATTTGGTCGGTCAGCCCCAGCATTTT. It codes for CASSENLVGQPQHF. The rearrangement joins TRBV2 to TRBJ1-5, with unresolved D. Germline V gene sequence: CDR1 SNHLY, CDR2 FYNNEI. This CDR3 is built from 14 residues. The germline V and J ends were trimmed by 2 bases and 6 bases, with 11 bases remaining between them.

The rearrangement uses TRBV11-2 and TRBJ2-1, with 10 bases fitting TRBD2. This CDR3 is built from 16 residues. Trimming at V came to 2 bases and at J to 4 bases, leaving 5 bases not matched to a gene. Germline values: CDR1 SGHAT, CDR2 FQNNGV. Written as DNA, the CDR3 is TGTGCCAGCAGCTTAAGGCTAGCGGGGGATTACAATGAGCAGTTCTTC. Its protein is CASSLRLAGDYNEQFF.

On this clone: Distinct nucleotide sequences in the sample also encode this CDR3. DNA for the CDR3: TGTGCCAGCAGTTTGCAGGGGGGCACTGAAGCTTTCTTT. This translates into CASSLQGGTEAFF. The V and J genes are TRBV12-3 or TRBV12-4 and TRBJ1-1; 7 bases are a match to TRBD1. V shed 3 bases, J shed 4 bases, and the junction held 2 bases outside the gene matches. This CDR3 has 13 residues.

V gene TRBV5-1 combines with J gene TRBJ2-2; 9 bases map to TRBD1. Looked up from germline, CDR1 is SGHRS and CDR2 is YFSETQ. Trimming at V came to 1 base and at J to 6 bases, leaving 4 bases not matched to a gene. This CDR3 spans 15 amino acids. The CDR3 reads CASSLTGGYAGELFF. The CDR3 DNA reads as TGCGCCAGCAGCTTGACAGGGGGCTACGCCGGGGAGCTGTTTTTT.

The chain links TRBV9 to TRBJ2-3, with D perhaps assigned TRBD1 or TRBD2 (6 bases each). Trimming left V 0 bases short and J 0 bases short, with 11 bases between. Germline CDR1 is SGDLS and CDR2 is YYNGEE. This CDR3 is built from 16 residues. The DNA for the CDR3 is TGTGCCAGCAGCGTAGCCGGGGGCCCTAGCACAGATACGCAGTATTTT. Encoded protein: CASSVAGGPSTDTQYF.

This rearrangement joins TRBV12-3 or TRBV12-4 to TRBJ2-7; 9 bases match TRBD1. The CDR3 runs to 13 residues. V dropped 5 bases and J dropped 6; count of bases not matched to a gene: 5. The CDR3, as DNA: TGTGCCAGCAGTAGGACAGGGGCGGGCGAGCAGTACTTC. It specifies CASSRTGAGEQYF.

The rearrangement uses TRBV12-2 and TRBJ2-4; the table names TRBD2, a call not compared with the DNA. TRBV12-2 is a pseudogene. The CDR3 sequence is 19 residues long. The CDR3 nucleotides read TGTGCAAGTCGCTTATGGGCTAGCGGGGGGCCCGAGGCCAAAAACATTCAGTACTTC. This gives the protein CASRLWASGGPEAKNIQYF.

Points on this clone: The same CDR3 also results from other DNA sequences found in this sample. The rearrangement uses TRBV7-3 and TRBJ1-6, with 7 positions matching TRBD1. Germline lookup yields CDR1 SGHTA and CDR2 FQGTGA. The length of the CDR3 is 15 residues. V dropped 0 bases and J dropped 8; count of bases not matched to a gene: 4. CDR3 nucleotides: TGTGCCAGCAGCTTAACGGGGACAGATGATTCACCCCTCCACTTT. This sequence encodes CASSLTGTDDSPLHF.

V and J are TRBV1 and TRBJ2-1; the table's D gene call, TRBD2, was not cross checked with the DNA. TRBV1 is a recognized pseudogene. The CDR3 loop spans 16 amino acids. In nucleotides, the CDR3 is TGCACCAGCAGCCAAGACGTAGGACTAGCTGAAGATGAGCAGTTCTTC. Protein product: CTSSQDVGLAEDEQFF.

The V call is TRBV5-1, the J call TRBJ2-2; a weak D match, TRBD1 (5 bases). Germline CDR1 SGHRS, CDR2 YFSETQ. Deletions cut 3 bases from V and 4 bases from J, with 13 bases between. The CDR3 covers 15 residues. The DNA for the CDR3 is TGCGCCAGCAGCTCGACAGTGTCAACCACCGGGGAGCTGTTTTTT. It yields the protein CASSSTVSTTGELFF.

Notes on this clone: At one of its ends the junction is not consistent with the germline gene, which may arise from a read error. V usage is TRBV9 and J usage is TRBJ2-7, with D maybe TRBD2 (7 bases). This CDR3 region has 13 residues. From germline, CDR1 is SGDLS and CDR2 YYNGEE. CDR3 sequence (DNA): TGTGCCACCAGCGTAGAGGGGGGGGGACAGCAGTACTTC. Encoded protein: CATSVEGGGQQYF.

The chain carries TRBV5-4 and TRBJ2-1, with D perhaps matching TRBD2 (6 bases). The V and J ends lost 5 bases and 10 bases respectively, with 10 bases between them. The CDR3 is made up of 11 amino acids. CDR1 is SGHNT, CDR2 YYREEE, per germline (reference sequence). This chain's CDR3 is CASREGREQFF. The CDR3 DNA sequence: TGTGCCAGCAGGGAGGGACGGGAGCAGTTCTTC.

The genes are TRBV7-2 and TRBJ1-1; 8 positions agree with TRBD1. The CDR3 covers 14 residues. Trimming took 4 bases from V and 5 from J; bases not matched to a gene: 6. Germline values: CDR1 SGHTA, CDR2 FQGNSA. This chain's CDR3 is CASSSQGAHTEAFF. The DNA for the CDR3 is TGTGCCAGCAGCTCTCAGGGGGCGCATACTGAAGCTTTCTTT.

V is TRBV6-1 and J is TRBJ1-6, with TRBD1 as a possible D gene (6 bases). From germline, CDR1 is MNHNS and CDR2 SASEGT. The CDR3 spans 16 residues. V was shortened by 4 bases and J by 7 bases, with 17 bases between the two germline ends. In DNA form, the CDR3 reads TGTGCCAGCAGTGTCCTCCCGCGACAGGCGAATTCACCCCTCCACTTT. Translation gives CASSVLPRQANSPLHF.